The next 17 T cell receptor beta chains were all read from a single sample in a study of shared clonotypes between healthy human individuals. Sequencing was performed with immunoSEQ multiplex PCR; in TCRdb, only in-frame clones are kept and a portion is missing. The table records fewer than 100,000 clones, 67% of them present only once. The sequenced sample consisted of memory CD8+ T cells sorted from blood. Described subset: CD45RO+ cells pooled with CCR7-negative TemRA cells. The receptors here all came from a man aged 25-45 years in good health.

This clone was observed at least ten times. The CDR3 protein is CASSDSGGHNEQFF. The CDR3 nucleotides read TGTGCCAGCAGTGACTCAGGGGGCCACAATGAGCAGTTCTTC. This chain connects TRBV6-4 to TRBJ2-1, with TRBD1 matching over 7 bases. The V gene end was trimmed by 0 bases and the J gene end by 5 bases; junction bases not matched to a gene: 1. The CDR3 has 14 residues. Germline-derived CDR1 and CDR2 are MRHNA and SNTAGT.

The chain employs TRBV27 and TRBJ1-1; D gene unclear. This CDR3 is 15 amino acids long. Trimming removed 0 bases from V and 2 bases from J, with 10 bases in between. Germline-derived CDR1 and CDR2 are MNHEY and SMNVEV (reference sequence). CDR3 amino acids: CASSLSGSSNTEAFF. As DNA, the CDR3 is TGTGCCAGCAGTTTATCAGGCAGCTCCAACACTGAAGCTTTCTTT.

The V gene is TRBV4-1, the J gene TRBJ2-3, with D hard to call. CDR3 length equals 13 residues. CDR1 is MGHRA and CDR2 is YSYEKL in the germline V gene. Trimming took off 0 bases at V and 5 bases at J, with 6 bases between the two ends. The CDR3: CASSQEKLDTQYF. In nucleotides, the CDR3 is TGCGCCAGCAGCCAAGAAAAGCTAGATACGCAGTATTTT.

This clone was recorded a few times. In the same sample, other DNA sequences code for this CDR3. This chain uses TRBV7-9 with TRBJ2-2; no clear D gene. Germline V gene lookup returns CDR1 SEHNR and CDR2 FQNEAQ (reference sequence). V was cut by 4 bases and J by 1 base, with 4 bases left in between. This CDR3 comprises 13 residues. The CDR3 nucleotides are TGTGCCAGCAGCTCAGGGAACACCGGGGAGCTGTTTTTT. The encoded protein is CASSSGNTGELFF.

This clone showed up just a few times. The rearrangement joins TRBV9 to TRBJ2-1; 11 bases fit TRBD2. Germline V gene sequence: CDR1 SGDLS, CDR2 YYNGEE. This CDR3 is built from 15 residues. Losses at the gene ends were 4 bases for V and 4 bases for J; bases not matched to a gene: 4. The CDR3 DNA follows: TGTGCCAGCAGCACTAGCGGGAGATCGTACAATGAGCAGTTCTTC. Translating gives CASSTSGRSYNEQFF. Full variable domain (outside the CDR3, taken from reference TRBV9 and TRBJ2-1): DSGVTQTPKHLITATGQRVTLRCSPRSGDLSVYWYQQSLDQGLQFLIQYYNGEERAKGNILERFSAQQFPDLHSELNLSSLELGDSALYFCASSTSGRSYNEQFFGPGTRLTVL.

This clone has more than one count but fewer than ten. This sequence joins TRBV27 and TRBJ2-5; D ambiguous. Germline CDR1 and CDR2: MNHEY and SMNVEV (reference sequence). The CDR3 runs 14 residues. Between the trimmed V and J ends, which lost 0 bases and 0 bases, there was a span of 5 bases. CDR3 DNA: TGTGCCAGCAGTTTATCTGTGTACCAAGAGACCCAGTACTTC. This encodes CASSLSVYQETQYF.

On this clone: This could be a read error, since a much larger clone is one nucleotide away. The V call is TRBV6-4, the J call TRBJ2-2; D remains ambiguous. Germline loops: CDR1 MRHNA, CDR2 SNTAGT. The CDR3 is 13 residues long. The CDR3 reads CVSSDGSTGELFF. The DNA of the CDR3 is TGTGTCAGCAGTGATGGAAGCACCGGGGAGCTGTTTTTT.

This rearrangement joins TRBV25-1 to TRBJ2-7; perhaps TRBD1 as D (5 bases). The germline CDR1 and CDR2 sequences are MGHDK and SYGVNS. V gave up 5 bases and J gave up 7 bases, with 9 bases separating them. CDR3 size: 11 residues. The CDR3 nucleotides are TGTGCCAGCAGTAAGACAGAAGAGCAGTACTTC. This gives the protein CASSKTEEQYF.

The V and J genes are TRBV7-9 and TRBJ2-5; D might be TRBD1 or TRBD2, each matching 5 bases. The CDR3 is 14 amino acids. Trimming took 4 bases from V and 5 from J, leaving 14 bases between them. Germline V gene data show CDR1 as SEHNR and CDR2 as FQNEAQ (reference sequence). In DNA, the CDR3 is TGTGCCAGCAGCTCCGGGGCCCGAAGGGAGACCCAGTACTTC. It codes for CASSSGARRETQYF.

The chain carries TRBV2 and TRBJ1-5; TRBD1 matches at 11 bases. This CDR3 contains 14 residues. Germline-derived CDR1 and CDR2 are SNHLY and FYNNEI. Trimming at V came to 4 bases and at J to 6 bases, leaving 2 bases not matched to a gene. CDR3: CASSVGTGGQPQHF. Written as DNA, the CDR3 is TGTGCCAGCAGTGTTGGGACAGGGGGTCAGCCCCAGCATTTT.

CDR3 bases: TGTGCCAGTAGTATTCACGGGGCGGGAGTGACCTACAATGAGCAGTTCTTC. It yields the protein CASSIHGAGVTYNEQFF. This chain links TRBV19 with TRBJ2-1; 7 nucleotides align to TRBD2. Per germline, CDR1 LNHDA and CDR2 SQIVND (reference sequence). This CDR3 comprises 17 residues. The J segment lost 2 bases and the V segment lost 3 bases, leaving 10 bases of the junction unmatched.

The chain combines TRBV28 with TRBJ2-3; TRBD1 matches 7 bases. Trimming at V came to 2 bases and at J to 6 bases, leaving 11 bases not matched to a gene. The CDR3 has 16 residues. Germline V lookup: CDR1 MDHEN, CDR2 SYDVKM. The DNA for the CDR3 is TGTGCCAGCAGTTTAGAGGGGACAGCAATCGGGGATACGCAGTATTTT. It encodes CASSLEGTAIGDTQYF.

In its sample, this clone was seen many times. The chain employs TRBV6-5 and TRBJ2-2, with 7 bases that match TRBD1. V trimming: 5 bases; J trimming: 3 bases; junction bases outside the gene matches: 3. This CDR3 is 14 amino acids long. Germline assignment: CDR1 MNHEY and CDR2 SVGAGI. For the CDR3, the DNA is TGTGCCAGCAGTGAGGGGACAGACACCGGGGAGCTGTTTTTT. It codes for CASSEGTDTGELFF.

Concerning this clone itself: It may be a read error: a sequence one base away is much more abundant. The rearrangement uses TRBV28 and TRBJ1-5; 7 nucleotides match TRBD1. V lost 7 bases, J lost 2 bases, and 2 bases stayed unmatched. The CDR3 runs 13 residues. Germline V CDR1 and CDR2: MDHEN, SYDVKM. For the CDR3, the DNA is TGTGCCAGCACCGGGACAGGCAATCAGCCCCAGCATTTT. This sequence encodes CASTGTGNQPQHF.

The CDR3 region has the DNA TGTGCCAGCAGCCCCAGACTAGCGGGAAATGAAGATACGCAGTATTTT. It yields the protein CASSPRLAGNEDTQYF. The chain joins TRBV7-6 to TRBJ2-3; 11 bases match TRBD2. CDR3 length: 16 residues. Germline V gene data show CDR1 as SGHVS and CDR2 as FNYEAQ. The V segment lost 5 bases and the J segment 5 bases; nucleotides outside the gene matches: 9.

This clone was detected a few times. The chain is built from TRBV11-2 and TRBJ2-1; D gene uncertain. The CDR3 is 15 amino acids. V gave up 0 bases and J gave up 5 bases, with 11 bases separating them. Germline V gene lookup returns CDR1 SGHAT and CDR2 FQNNGV. CDR3 nucleotide sequence: TGTGCCAGCAGCTTAGACGGCGGATCCAACAATGAGCAGTTCTTC. Translated, it gives CASSLDGGSNNEQFF. The whole variable domain, remainder taken from reference TRBV11-2 and TRBJ2-1, is EAGVAQSPRYKIIEKRQSVAFWCNPISGHATLYWYQQILGQGPKLLIQFQNNGVVDDSQLPKDRFSAERLKGVDSTLKIQPAKLEDSAVYLCASSLDGGSNNEQFFGPGTRLTVL.

The chain joins TRBV4-3 to TRBJ2-4; 7 bases line up with TRBD1. CDR1 and CDR2 (germline): LGHNA, YSLEER. V trimming: 0 bases; J trimming: 7 bases; junction bases outside the gene matches: 12. The CDR3 is made up of 17 amino acids. DNA of the CDR3: TGCGCCAGCAGCCAAGAAACAGGGGTTCGTTTCGGGAACATTCAGTACTTC. Its translation is CASSQETGVRFGNIQYF.